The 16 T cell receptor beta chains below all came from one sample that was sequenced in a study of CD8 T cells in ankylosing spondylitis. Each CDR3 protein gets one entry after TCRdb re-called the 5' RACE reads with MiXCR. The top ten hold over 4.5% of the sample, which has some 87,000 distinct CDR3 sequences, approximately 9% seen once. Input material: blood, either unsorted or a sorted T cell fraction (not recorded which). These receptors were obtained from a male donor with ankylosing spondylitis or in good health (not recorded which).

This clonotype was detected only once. Here the CDR3 DNA reads TGTGCCAGTAGTATACTTCCAGCGGCAGATACGCAGTATTTT. This gives the protein CASSILPAADTQYF. The chain recombines TRBV19 with TRBJ2-3; possibly TRBD2 for D (5 bases). Germline V CDR1 and CDR2: LNHDA, SQIVND (reference sequence). V was shortened by 2 bases and J by 4 bases, with 10 bases between the two germline ends. CDR3 length: 14 amino acids.

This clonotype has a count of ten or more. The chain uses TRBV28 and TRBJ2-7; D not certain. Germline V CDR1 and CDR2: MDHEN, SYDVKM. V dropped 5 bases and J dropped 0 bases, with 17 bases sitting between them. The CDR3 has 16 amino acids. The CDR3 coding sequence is TGTGCCAGCAGTGGCCCCTCGGACCGGTCCTCCTACGAGCAGTACTTC. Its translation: CASSGPSDRSSYEQYF.

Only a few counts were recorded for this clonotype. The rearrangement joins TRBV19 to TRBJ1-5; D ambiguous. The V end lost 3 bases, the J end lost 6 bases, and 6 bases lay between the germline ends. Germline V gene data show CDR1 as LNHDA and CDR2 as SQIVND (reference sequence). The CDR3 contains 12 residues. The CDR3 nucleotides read TGTGCCAGTAGTATCATCTCTCAGCCCCAGCATTTT. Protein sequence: CASSIISQPQHF.

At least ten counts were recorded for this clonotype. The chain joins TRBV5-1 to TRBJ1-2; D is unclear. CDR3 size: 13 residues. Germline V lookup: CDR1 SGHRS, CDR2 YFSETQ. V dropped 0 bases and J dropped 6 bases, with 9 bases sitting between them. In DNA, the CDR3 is TGCGCCAGCAGCTTGGAGTCTGGGGATGGCTACACCTTC. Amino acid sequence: CASSLESGDGYTF.

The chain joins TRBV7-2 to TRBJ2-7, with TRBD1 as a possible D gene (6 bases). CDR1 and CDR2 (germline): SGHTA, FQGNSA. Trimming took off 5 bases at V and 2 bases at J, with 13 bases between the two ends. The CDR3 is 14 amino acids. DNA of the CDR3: TGTGCCAGCAGCCCTTATGGGGGCGCCTACGAGCAGTACTTC. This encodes CASSPYGGAYEQYF.

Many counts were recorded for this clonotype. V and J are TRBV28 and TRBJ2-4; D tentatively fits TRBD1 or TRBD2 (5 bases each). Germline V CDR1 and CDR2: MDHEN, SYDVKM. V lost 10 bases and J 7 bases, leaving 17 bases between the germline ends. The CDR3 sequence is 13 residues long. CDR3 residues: CATHSGAGNIQYF. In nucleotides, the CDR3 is TGTGCCACCCACTCCGGGGCCGGGAACATTCAGTACTTC.

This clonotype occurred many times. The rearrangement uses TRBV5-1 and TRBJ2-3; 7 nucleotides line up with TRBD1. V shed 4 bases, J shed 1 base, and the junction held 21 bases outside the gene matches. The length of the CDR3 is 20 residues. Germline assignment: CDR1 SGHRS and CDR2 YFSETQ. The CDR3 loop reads CASSPDRAGSPPARTDTQYF. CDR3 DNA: TGCGCCAGCAGCCCAGACAGGGCCGGGTCACCCCCGGCCCGCACAGATACGCAGTATTTT.

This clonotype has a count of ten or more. The CDR3 here is CSARVFGPGGNQPQHF. In nucleotides, the CDR3 is TGCAGTGCTAGAGTATTCGGGCCCGGGGGCAATCAGCCCCAGCATTTT. The genes are TRBV20-1 and TRBJ1-5, with D hard to call. V dropped 1 base and J dropped 2 bases, with 15 bases sitting between them. The CDR3 covers 16 residues. Germline loops: CDR1 DFQATT, CDR2 SNEGSKA (reference sequence).

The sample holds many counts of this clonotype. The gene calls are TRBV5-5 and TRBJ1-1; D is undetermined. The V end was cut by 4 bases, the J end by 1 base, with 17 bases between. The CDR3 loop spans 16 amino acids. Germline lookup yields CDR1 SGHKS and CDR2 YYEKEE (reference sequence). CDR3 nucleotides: TGTGCCAGCAGCACCTCCGGATTCATCGGGAACACTGAAGCTTTCTTT. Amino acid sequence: CASSTSGFIGNTEAFF.

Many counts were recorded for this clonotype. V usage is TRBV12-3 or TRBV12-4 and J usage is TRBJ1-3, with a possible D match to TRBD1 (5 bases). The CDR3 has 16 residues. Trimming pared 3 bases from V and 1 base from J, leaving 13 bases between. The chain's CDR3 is CASSFGGGWSGNTIYF. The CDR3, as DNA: TGTGCCAGCAGTTTCGGGGGAGGGTGGTCTGGAAACACCATATATTTT.

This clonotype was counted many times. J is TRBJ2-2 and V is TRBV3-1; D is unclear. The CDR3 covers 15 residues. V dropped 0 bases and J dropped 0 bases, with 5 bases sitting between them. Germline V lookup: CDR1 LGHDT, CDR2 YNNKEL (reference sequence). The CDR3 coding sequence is TGTGCCAGCAGCCAAGACGCTTCGAACACCGGGGAGCTGTTTTTT. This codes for CASSQDASNTGELFF.

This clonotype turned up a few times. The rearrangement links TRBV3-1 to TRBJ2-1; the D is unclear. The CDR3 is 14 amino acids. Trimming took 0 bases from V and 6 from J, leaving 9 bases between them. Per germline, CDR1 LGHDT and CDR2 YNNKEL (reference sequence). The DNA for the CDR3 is TGTGCCAGCAGCCAAGATTCCGGAGTCAATGAGCAGTTCTTC. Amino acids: CASSQDSGVNEQFF.

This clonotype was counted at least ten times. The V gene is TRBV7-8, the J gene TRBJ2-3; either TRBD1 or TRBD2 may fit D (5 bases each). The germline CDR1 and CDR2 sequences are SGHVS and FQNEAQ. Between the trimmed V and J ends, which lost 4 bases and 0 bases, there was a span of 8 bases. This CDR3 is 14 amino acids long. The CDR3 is CASSSRDSTDTQYF. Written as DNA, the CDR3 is TGTGCCAGCAGCTCTCGGGACAGCACAGATACGCAGTATTTT.

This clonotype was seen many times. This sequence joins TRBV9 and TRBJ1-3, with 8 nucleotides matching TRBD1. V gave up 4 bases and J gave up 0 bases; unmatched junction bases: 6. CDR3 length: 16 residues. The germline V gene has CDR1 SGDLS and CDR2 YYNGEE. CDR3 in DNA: TGTGCCAGCAGCCCCCGACAGGGGACCTCTGGAAACACCATATATTTT. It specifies CASSPRQGTSGNTIYF. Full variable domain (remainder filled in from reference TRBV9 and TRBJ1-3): DSGVTQTPKHLITATGQRVTLRCSPRSGDLSVYWYQQSLDQGLQFLIQYYNGEERAKGNILERFSAQQFPDLHSELNLSSLELGDSALYFCASSPRQGTSGNTIYFGEGSWLTVV.

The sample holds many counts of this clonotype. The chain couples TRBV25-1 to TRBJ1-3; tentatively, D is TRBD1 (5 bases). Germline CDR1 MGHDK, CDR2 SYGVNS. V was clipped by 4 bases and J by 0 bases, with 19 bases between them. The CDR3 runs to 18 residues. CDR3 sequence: CASSGFLGVKSSGNTIYF. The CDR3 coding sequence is TGTGCCAGCAGTGGTTTTTTGGGGGTTAAGAGCTCTGGAAACACCATATATTTT. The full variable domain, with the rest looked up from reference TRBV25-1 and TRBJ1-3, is EADIYQTPRYLVIGTGKKITLECSQTMGHDKMYWYQQDPGMELHLIHYSYGVNSTEKGDLSSESTVSRIRTEHFPLTLESARPSHTSQYLCASSGFLGVKSSGNTIYFGEGSWLTVV.

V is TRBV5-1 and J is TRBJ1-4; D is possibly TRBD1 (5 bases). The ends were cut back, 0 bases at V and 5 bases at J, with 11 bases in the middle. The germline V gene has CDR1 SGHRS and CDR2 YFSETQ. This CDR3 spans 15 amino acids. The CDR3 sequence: CASSLGAGTNEKLFF. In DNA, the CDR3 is TGCGCCAGCAGCTTGGGCGCGGGGACGAATGAAAAACTGTTTTTT.